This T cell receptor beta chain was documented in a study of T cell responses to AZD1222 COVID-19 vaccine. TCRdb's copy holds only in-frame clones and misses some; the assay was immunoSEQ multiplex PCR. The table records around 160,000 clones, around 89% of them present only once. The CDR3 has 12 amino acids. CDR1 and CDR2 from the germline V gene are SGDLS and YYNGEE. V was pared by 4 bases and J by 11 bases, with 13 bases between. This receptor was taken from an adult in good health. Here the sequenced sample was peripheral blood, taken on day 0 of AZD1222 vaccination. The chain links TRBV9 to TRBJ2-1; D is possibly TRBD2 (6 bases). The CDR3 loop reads CASSPRETKQFF. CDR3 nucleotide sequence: TGTGCCAGCAGCCCGCGGGAAACAAAGCAGTTCTTC.